This T cell receptor beta chain appears in the sequencing data of a study of shared clonotypes between healthy human individuals. Study-level background: Each donor had three CD4 naive, three CD4 memory, two CD8 naive and one CD8 memory plate.

Study-wide results and limits: Around 5% was the fraction of naive CD4 clonotypes found shared across a few donors. The study sampled only blood, and tissue repertoires likely differ.

Comments on this clone: Its antigen is unknown.

Per the original data handling: For the immunoSEQ data, sequences were junction-only without quality scores, so filtering differed. Libraries were prepared by immunoSEQ multiplex PCR; TCRdb keeps only in-frame clonotypes and omits some of them. V and J calls and clone size follow that table, whereas D and trimming were derived from the DNA. The table records over a million clones, around 78% of them present only once. The material sequenced was memory CD4+ T cells from PBMCs. Specified subset: CD45RA-negative fraction. The sequence derives from a young man in good health. Some clones in this sample may be carry-over from other donors' samples.

CDR3 residues: CAWRGNVETQYF. CDR3 in DNA: TGTGCCTGGAGGGGGAATGTAGAGACCCAGTACTTC. The V gene is TRBV30, the J gene TRBJ2-5, with unresolved D. This CDR3 is 12 amino acids long. V was trimmed by 3 bases and J by 4 bases, leaving 9 bases between them. Germline V gene data show CDR1 as GTSNPN and CDR2 as SVGIG (reference sequence).